These 28 T cell receptor beta chains share one sample of origin, sequenced in a study of blood T cell repertoires in COVID-19. Generated by immunoSEQ multiplex PCR, the TCRdb table keeps only in-frame clones and is missing some. The sample records about 140,000 clones, about 84% being singletons. Sequenced: PBMCs or T cells enriched from blood (not recorded which). The receptors were sampled from a woman under 30 who had been exposed to COVID-19.

The V call is TRBV6-2 or TRBV6-3, the J call TRBJ1-5; D perhaps matches TRBD1 (6 bases). This CDR3 contains 13 residues. Trimming left V 5 bases short and J 7 bases short, with 12 bases between. The germline V gene encodes CDR1 MNHEY and CDR2 SVGEGT. The CDR3 spells CASSRGGGQPQHF. The CDR3 DNA follows: TGTGCCAGCAGTAGAGGGGGTGGCCAGCCCCAGCATTTT.

V is TRBV4-1 and J is TRBJ2-7; TRBD2 matches at 15 bases. Germline CDR1 MGHRA, CDR2 YSYEKL. V was pared by 4 bases and J by 2 bases, with 3 bases of the junction left unmatched. This CDR3 is 16 amino acids long. CDR3 sequence: CASSRGLAGGPYEQYF. The CDR3 DNA reads TGCGCCAGCAGCCGAGGACTAGCGGGAGGGCCCTACGAGCAGTACTTC.

The V call is TRBV11-2, the J call TRBJ2-6, with TRBD1 matching over 7 bases. The CDR3 contains 18 residues. Germline trimming cut 2 bases from V and 2 bases from J; bases unmatched to any gene: 9. Germline V gene sequence: CDR1 SGHAT, CDR2 FQNNGV. CDR3 residues: CASSLLTGLVAGANVLTF. CDR3 sequence (DNA): TGTGCCAGCAGCTTACTGACAGGGCTGGTCGCTGGGGCCAACGTCCTGACTTTC. Full variable domain (outside the CDR3, taken from reference TRBV11-2 and TRBJ2-6): EAGVAQSPRYKIIEKRQSVAFWCNPISGHATLYWYQQILGQGPKLLIQFQNNGVVDDSQLPKDRFSAERLKGVDSTLKIQPAKLEDSAVYLCASSLLTGLVAGANVLTFGAGSRLTVL.

This sequence joins TRBV11-2 and TRBJ2-1; D unclear. This CDR3 has 12 amino acids. The germline V gene encodes CDR1 SGHAT and CDR2 FQNNGV. V was clipped by 5 bases and J by 4 bases, with 6 bases between them. The CDR3 bases are TGTGCCAGCAGCCCTAGGTACAATGAGCAGTTCTTC. It codes for CASSPRYNEQFF.

V gene TRBV15 combines with J gene TRBJ2-7, with a weak D call TRBD1 (6 bases). In germline, CDR1 is LNHNV, CDR2 YYDKDF (reference sequence). The V gene lost 4 bases and the J gene lost 6 bases, with 13 bases spanning the gap. The CDR3 loop spans 13 amino acids. Here the CDR3 reads CATSKKQGSEQYF. The CDR3 nucleotides are TGTGCCACCAGCAAAAAACAGGGATCCGAGCAGTACTTC.

The chain is built from TRBV7-2 and TRBJ2-7; 8 positions agree with TRBD1. The CDR3 contains 13 residues. The germline V gene encodes CDR1 SGHTA and CDR2 FQGNSA. V shed 5 bases and J 2 bases; nucleotides not matched to a gene: 2. The CDR3 DNA is TGTGCCAGCAGCATGACAGGGGCCTACGAGCAGTACTTC. It is translated as CASSMTGAYEQYF.

This chain joins TRBV9 and TRBJ2-2; 9 bases align to TRBD2. The CDR3 extends over 17 amino acids. V shed 4 bases, J shed 0 bases, and the junction held 7 bases outside the gene matches. Germline V CDR1 and CDR2: SGDLS, YYNGEE. This CDR3 is CASSRTGLAANTGELFF. CDR3 sequence (DNA): TGTGCCAGCAGCCGGACGGGACTAGCAGCGAACACCGGGGAGCTGTTTTTT.

V and J are TRBV27 and TRBJ2-2; 12 positions agree with TRBD1. Trimming removed 5 bases from V and 7 bases from J; junction bases left unmatched: 8. The CDR3 has 16 amino acids. Germline CDR1 MNHEY, CDR2 SMNVEV (reference sequence). CDR3 region: CASSIIGTGGIGELFF. For the CDR3, the DNA is TGTGCCAGCAGTATTATCGGGACAGGGGGCATCGGGGAGCTGTTTTTT.

The chain uses TRBV19 and TRBJ1-4, with D hard to call. Deletions cut 4 bases from V and 3 bases from J, with 9 bases between. The length of the CDR3 is 14 residues. Per germline, CDR1 LNHDA and CDR2 SQIVND (reference sequence). The chain's CDR3 is CASSRQAPNEKLFF. DNA of the CDR3: TGTGCCAGTAGTAGGCAGGCGCCTAATGAAAAACTGTTTTTT.

V gene TRBV12-3 or TRBV12-4 combines with J gene TRBJ1-2; D is unclear. With 8 bases removed from V and 4 bases from J, the gap between germline ends came to 14 bases. This CDR3 has 13 amino acids. CDR3 nucleotide sequence: TGTGCCAGCCGGGGTGAGCGGATCTATGGCTACACCTTC. It codes for CASRGERIYGYTF.

The chain employs TRBV25-1 and TRBJ2-1; 10 positions match TRBD1. V trimming: 7 bases; J trimming: 6 bases; junction bases outside the gene matches: 6. CDR3 length: 14 residues. CDR1 is MGHDK, CDR2 SYGVNS, per germline. In DNA form, the CDR3 reads TGTGCCAGCACACAGGACAGGGGGGTCAATGAGCAGTTCTTC. Residues: CASTQDRGVNEQFF.

The rearrangement uses TRBV18 and TRBJ2-1, with a tentative D call TRBD1 (5 bases). Germline CDR1 is KGHSH and CDR2 is LQKENI. The germline V and J ends were trimmed by 2 bases and 6 bases, with 17 bases remaining between them. The CDR3 runs 16 residues. The CDR3 reads CASSPIAGQFGNEQFF. The DNA of the CDR3 is TGTGCCAGCTCACCAATCGCAGGGCAGTTCGGCAATGAGCAGTTCTTC.

The chain is built from TRBV28 and TRBJ1-3, with 7 bases lining up with TRBD1. V shed 2 bases, J shed 0 bases, and the junction held 4 bases outside the gene matches. From germline, CDR1 is MDHEN and CDR2 SYDVKM. This CDR3 has 16 residues. CDR3: CASSLGTELSGNTIYF. In nucleotides, the CDR3 is TGTGCCAGCAGTTTAGGGACAGAACTCTCTGGAAACACCATATATTTT.

This clone was recorded a few times. The rearrangement links TRBV6-5 to TRBJ2-1, with 9 bases lining up with TRBD1. Germline CDR1 reads MNHEY; CDR2 reads SVGAGI. CDR3 size: 11 residues. V lost 4 bases to trimming and J lost 12 bases; unmatched junction nucleotides: 1. CDR3 protein: CASSSDRGQFF. The CDR3, as DNA: TGTGCCAGCAGTTCGGACAGGGGGCAGTTCTTC.

V gene TRBV28 combines with J gene TRBJ1-6, with TRBD1 identical over 8 bases. CDR3 length: 18 residues. The germline V gene encodes CDR1 MDHEN and CDR2 SYDVKM. V was clipped by 3 bases and J by 0 bases; unmatched bases: 7. CDR3 DNA: TGTGCCAGCAGTTTTTCCAGGGGGCAGGTCTCCTATAATTCACCCCTCCACTTT. Protein product: CASSFSRGQVSYNSPLHF.

The chain employs TRBV7-3 and TRBJ2-5; possible D gene TRBD2, 6 bases. CDR1 and CDR2 from the germline V gene are SGHTA and FQGTGA. The CDR3 totals 14 residues. The V end lost 1 base, the J end lost 4 bases, and 10 bases lay between the germline ends. For the CDR3, the DNA is TGTGCCAGCAGCTTAAGCCTAGCGTCAGAGACCCAGTACTTC. This sequence encodes CASSLSLASETQYF.

J is TRBJ1-1 and V is TRBV7-2; 7 positions match TRBD1. V trimming: 5 bases; J trimming: 8 bases; junction bases outside the gene matches: 11. CDR1 is SGHTA, CDR2 FQGNSA, per germline. This CDR3 spans 14 amino acids. The CDR3 DNA sequence: TGTGCCAGCAGCCCCATCGACAGGGTAGCAGAAGCTTTCTTT. Its translation: CASSPIDRVAEAFF.

V usage is TRBV29-1 and J usage is TRBJ1-3; no definite D call. V was clipped by 1 base and J by 0 bases, with 7 bases between them. Looked up from germline, CDR1 is SQVTM and CDR2 is ANQGSEA. This CDR3 comprises 14 residues. CDR3 bases: TGCAGCGTTGAAGGCAGGAACTCTGGAAACACCATATATTTT. Protein product: CSVEGRNSGNTIYF.

The chain uses TRBV25-1 and TRBJ1-1, with 11 nucleotides matching TRBD1. The germline gives CDR1 MGHDK, CDR2 SYGVNS. V was clipped by 6 bases and J by 5 bases; unmatched bases: 14. The CDR3 loop spans 17 amino acids. CDR3 DNA sequence: TGTGCCAGCAGGGAACTCCGGACAGGGGGCGCGGGTACTGAAGCTTTCTTT. It encodes CASRELRTGGAGTEAFF.

The rearrangement joins TRBV28 to TRBJ2-3; maybe TRBD1 (6 bases). The CDR3 totals 14 residues. Germline V lookup: CDR1 MDHEN, CDR2 SYDVKM. Between the trimmed V and J ends, which lost 5 bases and 0 bases, there was a span of 9 bases. The CDR3 region is CASSRQGSTDTQYF. As DNA, the CDR3 is TGTGCCAGCAGTCGTCAGGGGAGCACAGATACGCAGTATTTT.

This rearrangement joins TRBV4-1 to TRBJ1-2, with D possibly TRBD1 on 5 matching bases. Deletions cut 0 bases from V and 3 bases from J, with 11 bases between. Germline CDR1 and CDR2: MGHRA and YSYEKL. This CDR3 is built from 15 residues. CDR3 residues: CASSQDFQGHYGYTF. In DNA, the CDR3 is TGCGCCAGCAGCCAAGATTTCCAGGGCCACTATGGCTACACCTTC.

The chain couples TRBV30 to TRBJ2-3; a possible D gene is TRBD1 (5 bases). V dropped 4 bases and J dropped 2 bases, with 13 bases sitting between them. The CDR3 length is 14 residues. CDR1 is GTSNPN and CDR2 is SVGIG in the germline V gene (reference sequence). As DNA, the CDR3 is TGTGCCTGGACCCATGACAGCCTCACAGATACGCAGTATTTT. It is translated as CAWTHDSLTDTQYF. Using reference TRBV30 and TRBJ2-3 for the parts outside the CDR3, the full variable domain is SQTIHQWPATLVQPVGSPLSLECTVEGTSNPNLYWYRQAAGRGLQLLFYSVGIGQISSEVPQNLSASRPQDRQFILSSKKLLLSDSGFYLCAWTHDSLTDTQYFGPGTRLTVL.

The CDR3: CATSTTANYGYTF. The CDR3 DNA sequence: TGTGCCACCTCAACGACAGCTAACTATGGCTACACCTTC. This rearrangement joins TRBV24-1 to TRBJ1-2; tentatively, D is TRBD1 (5 bases). Germline assignment: CDR1 KGHDR and CDR2 SFDVKD. Trimming removed 9 bases from V and 0 bases from J, with 10 bases in between. This CDR3 is built from 13 residues.

This chain links TRBV12-3 or TRBV12-4 with TRBJ1-2; D is uncertain. The germline V and J ends were trimmed by 5 bases and 4 bases, with 11 bases remaining between them. CDR3 size: 13 residues. Here the CDR3 reads CASSRDTLYGYTF. The CDR3 DNA follows: TGTGCCAGCAGTCGAGACACTCTCTATGGCTACACCTTC.

V is TRBV9 and J is TRBJ2-2; D is undetermined. CDR3 length equals 13 residues. The V and J ends lost 3 bases and 2 bases respectively, with 5 bases between them. The V gene's germline CDR1 is SGDLS and CDR2 YYNGEE. CDR3 coding DNA: TGTGCCAGCAGCGCTTATAACACCGGGGAGCTGTTTTTT. This encodes CASSAYNTGELFF. The whole variable domain, filled in from reference TRBV9 and TRBJ2-2, reads DSGVTQTPKHLITATGQRVTLRCSPRSGDLSVYWYQQSLDQGLQFLIQYYNGEERAKGNILERFSAQQFPDLHSELNLSSLELGDSALYFCASSAYNTGELFFGEGSRLTVL.

The J gene is TRBJ2-7, the V gene TRBV28, with a tentative D call TRBD1 (5 bases). CDR1 is MDHEN, CDR2 SYDVKM, per germline. The CDR3 has 12 amino acids. V was clipped by 5 bases and J by 7 bases, with 12 bases between them. CDR3 region: CASSQGVWEQYF. In nucleotides, the CDR3 is TGTGCCAGCAGTCAGGGCGTTTGGGAGCAGTACTTC.

This sequence joins TRBV4-1 and TRBJ2-3; no firm D call. Per germline, CDR1 MGHRA and CDR2 YSYEKL. The CDR3 runs 14 residues. V lost 1 base and J lost 0, with 5 bases in between. The CDR3, as DNA: TGCGCCAGCAGCCAAGCTGTGAGCACAGATACGCAGTATTTT. Its protein product is CASSQAVSTDTQYF.

The rearrangement links TRBV28 to TRBJ1-2, with D perhaps TRBD1 (5 bases). Germline CDR1 reads MDHEN; CDR2 reads SYDVKM. Trimming left V 2 bases short and J 9 bases short, with 22 bases between. The CDR3 spans 16 residues. CDR3 residues: CASSLIGGRPYGSYTF. CDR3 sequence (DNA): TGTGCCAGCAGTTTAATTGGGGGGAGGCCCTATGGTAGCTACACCTTC.